This T cell receptor beta chain was sequenced in a study of blood T cells in healthy people across ages. Study overall: Capture via template switching afforded approximately one barcoded beta molecule per two T cells. Points from the study as a whole: More naive CD4+ cells and higher diversity were found in long-lived than in aged donors.

Primed by a sample-barcoded 5' primer and a J-beta primer mix, a second PCR proceeded for roughly 7 to 11 cycles. A single record per CDR3 protein comes from TCRdb applying MiXCR to the 5' RACE reads. The sample holds hundreds of thousands of distinct CDR3 sequences; under 55% are singletons and the top ten take under 20%. As to this clonotype: Its cognate antigen is unknown.

Germline CDR1 reads SGHRS; CDR2 reads YFSETQ. This CDR3 contains 12 residues. The V and J ends lost 4 bases and 9 bases, in that order; junction bases with no gene match: 3. Sequenced material: blood. The sequence derives from a man aged 55 to 69 in good health. The V gene is TRBV5-1, the J gene TRBJ2-1; 8 bases agree with TRBD2. CDR3 in amino acids: CASSIAGGEQFF. The CDR3 bases are TGCGCCAGCAGCATCGCGGGGGGTGAGCAGTTCTTC.